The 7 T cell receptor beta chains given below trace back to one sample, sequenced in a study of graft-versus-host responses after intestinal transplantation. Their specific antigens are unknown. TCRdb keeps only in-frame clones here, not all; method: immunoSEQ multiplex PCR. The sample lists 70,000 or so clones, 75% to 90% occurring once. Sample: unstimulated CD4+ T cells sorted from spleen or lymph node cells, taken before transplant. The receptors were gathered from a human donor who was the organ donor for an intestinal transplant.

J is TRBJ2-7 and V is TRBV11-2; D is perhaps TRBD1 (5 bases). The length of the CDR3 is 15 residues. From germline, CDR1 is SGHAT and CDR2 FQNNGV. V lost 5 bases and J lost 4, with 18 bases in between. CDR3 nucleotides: TGTGCCAGCAGCCGATCGGCGCAGGGCCTTTACGAGCAGTACGTC. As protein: CASSRSAQGLYEQYV.

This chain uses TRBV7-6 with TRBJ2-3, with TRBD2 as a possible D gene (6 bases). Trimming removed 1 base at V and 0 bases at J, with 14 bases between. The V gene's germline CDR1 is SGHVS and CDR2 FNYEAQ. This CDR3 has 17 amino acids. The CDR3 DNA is TGTGCCAGCAGCTTAGGGGCGGGGAGCCCTAGCACAGATACGCAGTATTTT. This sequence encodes CASSLGAGSPSTDTQYF.

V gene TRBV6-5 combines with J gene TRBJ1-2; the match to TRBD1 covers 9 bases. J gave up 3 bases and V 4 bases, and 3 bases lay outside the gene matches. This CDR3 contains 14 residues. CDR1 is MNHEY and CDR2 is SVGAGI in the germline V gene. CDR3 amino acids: CASSLTGGDYGYTF. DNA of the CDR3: TGTGCCAGCAGTTTGACAGGGGGTGACTATGGCTACACCTTC.

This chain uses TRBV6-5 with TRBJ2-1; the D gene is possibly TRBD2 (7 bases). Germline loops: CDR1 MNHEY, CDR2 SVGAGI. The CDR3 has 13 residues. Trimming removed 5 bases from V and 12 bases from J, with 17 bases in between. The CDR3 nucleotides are TGTGCCAGCAGTCCCCGGCGGGGGCTGCGGCAGTTCTTC. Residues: CASSPRRGLRQFF.

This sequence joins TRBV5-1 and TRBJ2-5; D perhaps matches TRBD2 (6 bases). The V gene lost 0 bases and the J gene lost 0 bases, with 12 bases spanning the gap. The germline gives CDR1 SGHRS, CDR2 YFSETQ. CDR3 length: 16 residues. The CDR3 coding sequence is TGCGCCAGCAGCTTGGGGGTAGCGGAGCACCAAGAGACCCAGTACTTC. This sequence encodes CASSLGVAEHQETQYF.

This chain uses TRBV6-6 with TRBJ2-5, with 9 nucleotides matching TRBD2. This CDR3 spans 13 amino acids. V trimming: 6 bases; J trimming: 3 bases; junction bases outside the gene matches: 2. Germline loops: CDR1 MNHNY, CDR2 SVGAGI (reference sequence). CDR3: CASRPSGEETQYF. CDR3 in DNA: TGTGCCAGCAGGCCTAGCGGGGAAGAGACCCAGTACTTC.

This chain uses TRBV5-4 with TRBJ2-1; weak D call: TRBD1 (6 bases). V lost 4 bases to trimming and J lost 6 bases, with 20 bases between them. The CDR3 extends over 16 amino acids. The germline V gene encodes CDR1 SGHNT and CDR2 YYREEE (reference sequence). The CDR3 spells CASSTPAGVRVNEQFF. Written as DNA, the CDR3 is TGTGCCAGCAGCACACCCGCAGGGGTACGTGTCAATGAGCAGTTCTTC.